Many counts were recorded for the clone carrying this TCR beta chain. The data originate from a study of T cells after yellow fever vaccination. Trimming cost V 7 bases and J 2 bases, with 14 bases left between them. The V gene's germline CDR1 is SGHDT and CDR2 YYEEEE. The CDR3 runs 14 residues. By 5'RACE template switching, TCR cDNA was produced, with a universal primer site and UMIs added in the process. MiXCR, applied by TCRdb to the 5' RACE reads, yields one record per CDR3 protein. The data contain more than 200,000 distinct CDR3 sequences, approximately 3.5% of them seen just once; the ten biggest clones take up around a fifth.

The genes are TRBV5-6 and TRBJ2-3, with a tentative D call TRBD2 (6 bases). Sequencing was performed on PBMCs, taken 15 days after the yellow fever booster vaccination. This TCR derives from a man aged 18 to 30 who received the YFV17D yellow fever vaccine. CDR3: CASGSGGNTDTQYF. CDR3 bases: TGTGCCAGCGGCTCCGGGGGAAACACAGATACGCAGTATTTT.